This T cell receptor (beta chain) was captured in a study of T cells in localized non-small cell lung cancer. Study results and limitations: Sequencing covered just one tumor region, so heterogeneity cannot be ruled out. Adjacent uninvolved lung had the highest clonality, suggesting focused antigen responses.

Germline lookup yields CDR1 SGHTA and CDR2 FQGTGA. V was clipped by 5 bases and J by 0 bases, with 14 bases between them. The CDR3 has 16 residues. Measured with immunoSEQ multiplex PCR; TCRdb has only the in-frame clones, and not every one. In the table there are about 82,000 clones, 80% of which are singletons. For this clone: Its matching antigen is unknown.

The sequence was obtained from a man between 40 and 70 years old with stage II squamous cell lung carcinoma. The chain carries TRBV7-3 and TRBJ1-3; TRBD1 is a possible D gene (5 bases). The source material was PBMCs, sampled before any cancer treatment. The CDR3 is CASSPPTANSGNTIYF. CDR3 DNA: TGTGCCAGCAGCCCCCCGACAGCAAACTCTGGAAACACCATATATTTT.